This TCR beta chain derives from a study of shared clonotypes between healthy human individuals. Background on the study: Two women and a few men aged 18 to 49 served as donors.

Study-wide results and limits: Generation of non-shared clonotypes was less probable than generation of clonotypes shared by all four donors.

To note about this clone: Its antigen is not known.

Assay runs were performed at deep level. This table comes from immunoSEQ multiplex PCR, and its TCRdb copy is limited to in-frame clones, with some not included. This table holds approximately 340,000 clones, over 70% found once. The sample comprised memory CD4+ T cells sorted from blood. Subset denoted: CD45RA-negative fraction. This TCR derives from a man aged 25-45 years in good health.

DNA for the CDR3: TGTGCCAGCAGCCTGGGACAGGGGGACAATGAGCAGTTCTTC. It encodes CASSLGQGDNEQFF. This chain connects TRBV11-3 to TRBJ2-1; the match to TRBD1 covers 11 bases. Germline V CDR1 and CDR2: SGHNT, YENEEA. Trimming cost V 5 bases and J 5 bases; bases outside gene matches: 2. This CDR3 has 14 amino acids.